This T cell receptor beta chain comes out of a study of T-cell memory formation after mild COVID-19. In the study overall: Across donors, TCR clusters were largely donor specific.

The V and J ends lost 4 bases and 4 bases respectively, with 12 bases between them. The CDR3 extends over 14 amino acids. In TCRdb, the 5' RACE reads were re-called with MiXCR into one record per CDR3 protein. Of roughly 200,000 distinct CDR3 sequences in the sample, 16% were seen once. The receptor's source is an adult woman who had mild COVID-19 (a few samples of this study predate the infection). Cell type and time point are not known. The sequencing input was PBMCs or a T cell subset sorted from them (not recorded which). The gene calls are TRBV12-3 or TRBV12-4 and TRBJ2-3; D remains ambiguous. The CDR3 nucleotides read TGTGCCAGCAGTTACTCTCTTGGGTCAGATACGCAGTATTTT. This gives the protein CASSYSLGSDTQYF.